The 20 T cell receptor beta chains given below trace back to one sample, sequenced in a study of shared clonotypes between healthy human individuals. The repertoire was sequenced with immunoSEQ multiplex PCR; TCRdb's copy has only in-frame clones and lacks some. The sample includes approximately 500,000 clones, 70% to 80% of them seen just once. The sample comprised PBMCs. These receptors all come from a middle-aged woman in good health. Some clones in this sample may be carry-over from other donors' samples.

This clone occurred once. This chain links TRBV7-2 with TRBJ1-4, with 8 bases matching TRBD1. The CDR3 contains 18 residues. Germline-derived CDR1 and CDR2 are SGHTA and FQGNSA. Unmatched junction bases numbered 12, after V lost 2 bases and J lost 4 bases. CDR3 bases: TGTGCCAGCAGCTTAACCCACTCCAACAGGGGGGTTAATGAAAAACTGTTTTTT. Translating gives CASSLTHSNRGVNEKLFF.

This chain joins TRBV5-1 and TRBJ2-3, with 8 bases that match TRBD2. V shed 1 base, J shed 5 bases, and the junction held 3 bases outside the gene matches. The CDR3 consists of 14 residues. Germline V CDR1 and CDR2: SGHRS, YFSETQ. CDR3 DNA sequence: TGCGCCAGCAGCTTGATGCTAGCGGGAGATACGCAGTATTTT. Translation: CASSLMLAGDTQYF. Looking up the rest from reference TRBV5-1 and TRBJ2-3 gives the full variable domain: KAGVTQTPRYLIKTRGQQVTLSCSPISGHRSVSWYQQTPGQGLQFLFEYFSETQRNKGNFPGRFSGRQFSNSRSEMNVSTLELGDSALYLCASSLMLAGDTQYFGPGTRLTVL.

Regarding this clone: It is likely a read error: a sequence one base away is far more abundant. The chain links TRBV7-2 to TRBJ1-5; D is unclear. V was shortened by 2 bases and J by 5 bases, with 7 bases between the two germline ends. Germline assignment: CDR1 SGHTA and CDR2 FQGNSA. This CDR3 comprises 13 residues. The CDR3 bases are TGTGCCAGCAGCTTACAGGCGGATCAGCCCCAGCATTTT. Translation: CASSLQADQPQHF.

J is TRBJ2-1 and V is TRBV4-1, with D possibly TRBD2 on 6 matching bases. The CDR3 consists of 13 residues. Per germline, CDR1 MGHRA and CDR2 YSYEKL. V lost 8 bases and J 10 bases, leaving 18 bases between the germline ends. The CDR3 protein is CASSEQGTLEQFF. DNA of the CDR3: TGCGCCAGCTCGGAACAAGGGACTTTAGAGCAGTTCTTC.

V usage is TRBV5-1 and J usage is TRBJ2-7; 7 nucleotides align to TRBD2. The CDR3 has 14 amino acids. Trimming removed 1 base from V and 4 bases from J; junction bases left unmatched: 5. The germline CDR1 and CDR2 sequences are SGHRS and YFSETQ. CDR3 region: CASSLTGGTYEQYF. CDR3 sequence (DNA): TGCGCCAGCAGCTTGACGGGAGGTACTTACGAGCAGTACTTC. Together with reference TRBV5-1 and TRBJ2-7, the CDR3 gives the full variable domain: KAGVTQTPRYLIKTRGQQVTLSCSPISGHRSVSWYQQTPGQGLQFLFEYFSETQRNKGNFPGRFSGRQFSNSRSEMNVSTLELGDSALYLCASSLTGGTYEQYFGPGTRLTVT.

The chain combines TRBV19 with TRBJ2-3; D not resolved. This CDR3 region has 14 residues. Germline CDR1 and CDR2: LNHDA and SQIVND (reference sequence). Trimming removed 5 bases at V and 1 base at J, with 10 bases between. The DNA of the CDR3 is TGTGCCAGTAGTCCAATTAGGGGCACAGATACGCAGTATTTT. It translates to CASSPIRGTDTQYF.

The chain links TRBV2 to TRBJ1-1; no clear D gene. V dropped 4 bases and J dropped 7 bases, with 10 bases sitting between them. The V gene's germline CDR1 is SNHLY and CDR2 FYNNEI. The CDR3 runs to 12 residues. The CDR3 DNA reads TGTGCCAGCAGTGGGGGATATTATGAAGCTTTCTTT. Translated, it gives CASSGGYYEAFF.

The V and J genes are TRBV6-1 and TRBJ1-1; 7 bases align to TRBD1. Germline V gene data show CDR1 as MNHNS and CDR2 as SASEGT. Germline trimming cut 4 bases from V and 3 bases from J; bases unmatched to any gene: 2. CDR3 length equals 13 residues. CDR3 DNA sequence: TGTGCCAGCAGTGGAGACAGGGACACTGAAGCTTTCTTT. Its protein is CASSGDRDTEAFF.

V usage is TRBV11-2 and J usage is TRBJ2-5; 8 bases fit TRBD1. The tail of the sequence fits TRBJ2-7 better, so the J call may be wrong. There are 15 residues in the CDR3. Germline V CDR1 and CDR2: SGHAT, FQNNGV. In nucleotides, the CDR3 is TGTGCCAGCAGCTTAGGTGGCGGACAGGGCTACGAGCAGTACTTC. Its translation is CASSLGGGQGYEQYF.

The chain has TRBV11-1 and TRBJ1-4, with D possibly TRBD1 on 6 matching bases. Germline values: CDR1 SGHAT, CDR2 FQDESV (reference sequence). Trimming took 1 base from V and 0 from J, leaving 6 bases between them. The CDR3 sequence is 15 residues long. The CDR3 region has the DNA TGTGCCAGCAGCTTAGGGACAGCAACTAATGAAAAACTGTTTTTT. The encoded protein is CASSLGTATNEKLFF.

V and J are TRBV12-2 and TRBJ1-5; the table's TRBD1 call for D was not verified on the DNA. TRBV12-2 is assigned pseudogene status. The CDR3 runs to 14 residues. CDR3 sequence: CASRPDRAYQPQHF. CDR3 coding DNA: TGTGCAAGTCGCCCGGACAGGGCATACCAGCCCCAGCATTTT.

The gene calls are TRBV7-6 and TRBJ2-3; 7 bases agree with TRBD2. This CDR3 is 16 amino acids long. The ends lost 2 bases at V and 6 bases at J; junction bases unmatched: 11. The germline V gene has CDR1 SGHVS and CDR2 FNYEAQ. CDR3 DNA: TGTGCCAGCAGCTTATCAGCGGGAAACCCGAGGGATACGCAGTATTTT. Amino acid sequence: CASSLSAGNPRDTQYF.

This sequence joins TRBV28 and TRBJ2-1; D tentatively fits TRBD1 or TRBD2 (5 bases each). The CDR3 contains 15 residues. The V and J ends lost 3 bases and 6 bases respectively, with 15 bases between them. Germline V CDR1 and CDR2: MDHEN, SYDVKM. The chain's CDR3 is CASSFLRDAPNEQFF. The CDR3 DNA reads TGTGCCAGCAGTTTCCTCCGGGACGCCCCCAATGAGCAGTTCTTC.

V and J are TRBV29-1 and TRBJ1-1; D is ambiguous. Germline loops: CDR1 SQVTM, CDR2 ANQGSEA. This CDR3 comprises 13 residues. V lost 6 bases, J lost 4 bases, and 15 bases lay in between. In nucleotides, the CDR3 is TGCAGCGTCCGGGGTCCGGGTGGCACTGAAGCTTTCTTT. It encodes CSVRGPGGTEAFF.

The J gene is TRBJ1-3, the V gene TRBV5-4, with 8 bases aligning to TRBD1. This CDR3 contains 13 residues. Trimming at V came to 4 bases and at J to 7 bases, leaving 4 bases not matched to a gene. Germline CDR1 is SGHNT and CDR2 is YYREEE (reference sequence). The CDR3 loop is CASSRTGTNTIYF. CDR3 coding DNA: TGTGCCAGCAGCAGGACAGGGACTAACACCATATATTTT.

This clone showed up just a few times. The chain couples TRBV7-3 to TRBJ1-6; D not certain. Trimming pared 5 bases from V and 5 bases from J, leaving 7 bases between. Germline CDR1 is SGHTA and CDR2 is FQGTGA. CDR3 length equals 13 residues. CDR3 amino acids: CASSQNNNSPLHF. CDR3 DNA sequence: TGTGCCAGCAGCCAGAATAATAATTCACCCCTCCACTTT.

This clone was detected only a few times. The chain employs TRBV19 and TRBJ2-7, with TRBD2 identical over 7 bases. The junction had 7 bases not matched to a gene; V was cut back by 3 bases and J by 2 bases. The germline gives CDR1 LNHDA, CDR2 SQIVND (reference sequence). This CDR3 is 15 amino acids long. CDR3 protein: CASSIQPGGPYEQYF. CDR3 DNA: TGTGCCAGTAGTATTCAACCGGGAGGCCCCTACGAGCAGTACTTC.

V usage is TRBV6-1 and J usage is TRBJ1-1; 8 positions agree with TRBD1. V gave up 4 bases and J gave up 5 bases; unmatched junction bases: 6. This CDR3 region has 14 residues. Germline V lookup: CDR1 MNHNS, CDR2 SASEGT. CDR3 in DNA: TGTGCCAGCAGTGGGATACAGGGGGGAACTGAAGCTTTCTTT. This sequence encodes CASSGIQGGTEAFF.

The chain uses TRBV27 and TRBJ2-2; D is ambiguous. The CDR3 runs to 16 residues. V was pared by 4 bases and J by 0 bases, with 12 bases between. Germline lookup yields CDR1 MNHEY and CDR2 SMNVEV (reference sequence). CDR3 in amino acids: CASSSRRFANTGELFF. The CDR3 bases are TGTGCCAGCAGTTCCAGGAGATTCGCGAACACCGGGGAGCTGTTTTTT.

V gene TRBV10-3 combines with J gene TRBJ1-1; perhaps TRBD1 as D (5 bases). Looked up from germline, CDR1 is ENHRY and CDR2 is SYGVKD. Trimming took off 3 bases at V and 6 bases at J, with 17 bases between the two ends. This CDR3 contains 15 residues. CDR3 in DNA: TGTGCCATCAGTGACCGACAGTATGGGAAAGCTGAAGCTTTCTTT. Its translation: CAISDRQYGKAEAFF.